Following are 9 T cell receptor beta chains from one sample sequenced in a study of blood T cells in healthy people across ages. A second PCR of 7 to 11 cycles used a sample-barcoded 5' primer and a J-beta primer mix. Each CDR3 protein is one row after TCRdb ran MiXCR on the 5' RACE reads. Found here are almost 300,000 distinct CDR3 sequences, less than 30% of them singletons; the top ten hold approximately 28%. Sequencing used blood. These receptors came from a woman aged 65 to 85 in good health.

About this clonotype: Mismatch with germline at one junction end may stem from a read error. The V and J genes are TRBV28 and TRBJ2-1; a possible D gene is TRBD2 (6 bases). Germline values: CDR1 MDHEN, CDR2 SYDVKM. CDR3 length equals 17 residues. The CDR3 bases are TGTGCCAGTAGTTTATGGCTAGCGCCAAGCTCCTACAATGAGCAGTTCTTC. It encodes CASSLWLAPSSYNEQFF. Complete variable domain (other parts from reference TRBV28 and TRBJ2-1): DVKVTQSSRYLVKRTGEKVFLECVQDMDHENMFWYRQDPGLGLRLIYFSYDVKMKEKGDIPEGYSVSREKKERFSLILESASTNQTSMYLCASSLWLAPSSYNEQFFGPGTRLTVL.

This clonotype showed up just a few times. This rearrangement joins TRBV20-1 to TRBJ1-5; TRBD1 agrees at 9 bases. The CDR3 consists of 13 residues. Per the germline V gene, CDR1 is DFQATT and CDR2 is SNEGSKA (reference sequence). CDR3 residues: CSGTGGGNQPQHF. The CDR3 DNA is TGCAGCGGCACAGGGGGCGGCAATCAGCCCCAGCATTTT.

V is TRBV5-1 and J is TRBJ2-4, with D possibly being TRBD1 or TRBD2 (5 bases each). CDR3 size: 18 residues. Trimming took 0 bases from V and 7 from J, leaving 23 bases between them. CDR1 is SGHRS and CDR2 is YFSETQ in the germline V gene. The CDR3, as DNA: TGCGCCAGCAGCTTGGCCTACTTACCGGGACCGCCAGGGAACATTCAGTACTTC. Protein product: CASSLAYLPGPPGNIQYF.

V and J are TRBV20-1 and TRBJ2-1; D might be TRBD2 (7 bases). The germline V gene encodes CDR1 DFQATT and CDR2 SNEGSKA (reference sequence). The CDR3 is 15 residues long. Trimming pared 6 bases from V and 5 bases from J, leaving 20 bases between. The CDR3 region is CSAQGGAGKNNEQFF. The CDR3 nucleotides are TGCAGTGCCCAAGGGGGAGCGGGAAAGAACAATGAGCAGTTCTTC.

This clonotype has a count of ten or more. V usage is TRBV7-2 and J usage is TRBJ1-1; D ambiguous. The CDR3 runs 13 residues. The germline V gene has CDR1 SGHTA and CDR2 FQGNSA. V gave up 1 base and J gave up 1 base, with 4 bases separating them. The CDR3 here is CASSLEGNTEAFF. In DNA, the CDR3 is TGTGCCAGCAGCTTAGAAGGGAACACTGAAGCTTTCTTT.

This clonotype was found a few times. The DNA for the CDR3 is TGCGCCAGCAGCTTGGAAGGCCACGAAGGTGAAAAACTGTTTTTT. It codes for CASSLEGHEGEKLFF. The V and J genes are TRBV5-1 and TRBJ1-4; D not certain. The CDR3 length is 15 residues. The germline V gene has CDR1 SGHRS and CDR2 YFSETQ. Trimming pared 0 bases from V and 7 bases from J, leaving 13 bases between.

This clonotype was found a few times. This sequence joins TRBV7-8 and TRBJ2-2; D may be TRBD1 or TRBD2 (5 bases each). The length of the CDR3 is 18 residues. Germline loops: CDR1 SGHVS, CDR2 FQNEAQ. The V gene lost 4 bases and the J gene lost 2 bases, with 20 bases spanning the gap. Written as DNA, the CDR3 is TGTGCCAGCAGCTCCCGCTCATTCGGGACGGCCAACACCGGGGAGCTGTTTTTT. Encoded protein: CASSSRSFGTANTGELFF.

The rearrangement joins TRBV6-6 to TRBJ2-7; 7 nucleotides line up with TRBD1. The CDR3 length is 16 residues. Germline CDR1 MNHNY, CDR2 SVGAGI (reference sequence). Losses at the gene ends were 0 bases for V and 8 bases for J; bases not matched to a gene: 13. The CDR3 nucleotides read TGTGCCAGCAGTTACTCGGGACAGCAACTTTCTACGCAGCAGTACTTC. As protein: CASSYSGQQLSTQQYF.

The chain carries TRBV5-1 and TRBJ2-5, with TRBD1 matching over 7 bases. With the DNA end fitting TRBJ2-7 better, the J assignment may be wrong. CDR3 size: 13 residues. Per germline, CDR1 SGHRS and CDR2 YFSETQ. CDR3 in DNA: TGCGCCAGCAGACCGACAGGGAACTACGAGCAGTACTTC. Protein: CASRPTGNYEQYF.